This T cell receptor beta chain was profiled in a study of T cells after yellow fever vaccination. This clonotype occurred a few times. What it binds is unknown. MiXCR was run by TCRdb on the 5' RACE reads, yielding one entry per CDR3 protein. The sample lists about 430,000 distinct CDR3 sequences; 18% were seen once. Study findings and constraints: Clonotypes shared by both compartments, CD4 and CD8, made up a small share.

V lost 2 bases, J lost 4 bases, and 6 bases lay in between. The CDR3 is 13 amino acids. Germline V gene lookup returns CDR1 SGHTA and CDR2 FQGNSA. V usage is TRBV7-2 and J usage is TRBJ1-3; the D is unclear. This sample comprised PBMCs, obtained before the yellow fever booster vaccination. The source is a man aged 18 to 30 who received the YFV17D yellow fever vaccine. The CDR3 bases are TGTGCCAGCAGCTTACCTAGAGGAAACACCATATATTTT. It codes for CASSLPRGNTIYF.